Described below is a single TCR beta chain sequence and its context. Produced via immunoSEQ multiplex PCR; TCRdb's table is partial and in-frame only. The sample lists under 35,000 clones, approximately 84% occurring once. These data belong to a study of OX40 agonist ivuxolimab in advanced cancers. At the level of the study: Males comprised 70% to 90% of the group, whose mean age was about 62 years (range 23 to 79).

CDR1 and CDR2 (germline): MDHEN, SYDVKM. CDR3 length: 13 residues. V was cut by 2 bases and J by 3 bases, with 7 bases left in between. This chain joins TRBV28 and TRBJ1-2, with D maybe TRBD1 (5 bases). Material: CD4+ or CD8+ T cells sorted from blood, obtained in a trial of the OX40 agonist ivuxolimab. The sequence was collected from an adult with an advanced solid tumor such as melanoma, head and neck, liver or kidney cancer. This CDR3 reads CASSLQGDYGYTF. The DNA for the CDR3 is TGTGCCAGCAGTTTACAGGGAGACTATGGCTACACCTTC.